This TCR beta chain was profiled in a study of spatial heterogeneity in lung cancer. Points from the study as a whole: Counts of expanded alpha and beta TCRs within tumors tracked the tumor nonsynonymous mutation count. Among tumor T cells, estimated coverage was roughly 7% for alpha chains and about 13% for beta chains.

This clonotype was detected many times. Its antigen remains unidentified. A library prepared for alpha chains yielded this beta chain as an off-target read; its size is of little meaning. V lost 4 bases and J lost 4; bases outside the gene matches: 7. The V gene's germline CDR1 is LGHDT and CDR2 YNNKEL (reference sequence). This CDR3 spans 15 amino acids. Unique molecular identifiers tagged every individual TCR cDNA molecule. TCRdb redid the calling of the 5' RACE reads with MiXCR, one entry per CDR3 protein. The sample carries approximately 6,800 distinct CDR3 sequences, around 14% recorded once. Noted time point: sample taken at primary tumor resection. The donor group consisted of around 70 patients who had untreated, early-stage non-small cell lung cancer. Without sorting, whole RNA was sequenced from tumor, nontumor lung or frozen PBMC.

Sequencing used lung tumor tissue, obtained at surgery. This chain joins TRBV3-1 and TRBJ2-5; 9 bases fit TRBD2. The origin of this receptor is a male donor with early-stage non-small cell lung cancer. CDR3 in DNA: TGTGCCAGCAGCCTAAGCGGGGGGCCGAGAGAGACCCAGTACTTC. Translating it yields CASSLSGGPRETQYF.